A single TCR beta chain is shown here with its context. This clone came up once. This clone's antigen is unknown. No base quality information exists; no much larger clone differs at one position. The donors were limited-stage small-cell lung cancer patients whose surgical resection took place in Hangzhou, China, between the late 2000s and the early 2020s. All donors had upfront surgery without preoperative chemotherapy or radiotherapy, and none received immunotherapy before or after surgery. All 19 patients in the sequenced cohort were smokers or heavy second-hand smokers. Adjacent normal lung was collected at least 2 cm from the tumor margin and was confirmed morphologically free of malignant cells by two pathologists. The study used multi-region TCR-beta sequencing of resected limited-stage small-cell lung cancers together with tumor-adjacent lung tissue to characterize T cell repertoire heterogeneity. Genomic DNA was extracted from FFPE tissue using the AllPrep DNA/RNA FFPE Kit (Qiagen).

The CDR3 starts with the cysteine, ends with the phenylalanine, and has 16 residues. Only the CDR3 part of the read is kept: 48 bases, read in frame from the first base. V is clipped by 5 bases and J by 0 bases, and the sequence between their germline boundaries is 15 bases long. The germline V gene supplies CDR1 MDHEN and CDR2 SYDVKM. The immunoSEQ hsTCRB Kit, with multiplexed V- and J-gene primers, was used to amplify TCR-beta CDR3 regions from genomic DNA. Unique DNA barcodes were added in a second PCR, and the samples were pooled together with one negative control and one positive control. The pooled TCR-beta libraries were sequenced using a 150-cycle paired-end protocol on an Illumina MiSeq. Processing in the source paper ran as follows. Raw sequencing data were processed by Adaptive Biotechnologies into a report with normalized, annotated TCR-beta repertoires. T-cell density was calculated by normalizing TCR-beta templates to usable DNA, with usable DNA estimated through amplification of housekeeping genes. Richness counted unique rearrangements, and clonality was defined as 1 minus Pielou's evenness. What TCRdb holds here is the immuneACCESS table cut down to in-frame rearrangements. Part of the clones is not present; checked against another copy, under half of the missing clones reflect an unresolved V gene, and the others are unexplained. V and J calls and clone size are copied from that table; D and trimming were computed from the DNA. Present in this sample are about 7,500 clones, approximately 85% of which were seen just once. The ten largest make up about 4.3% of the sample.

This entry belongs to a study of T cells and copy number aberrations in small-cell lung cancer (dated by TCRdb to 2020 to 2023). With regard to the full study: To relate T cell metrics to mutations and copy number aberrations, the same tumor regions underwent both TCR repertoire sequencing and whole-exome sequencing. Tumor TCR data existed for over 16 patients, and 14 patients had TCR data from both tumor tissue and normal tissue. What the work shows at the level of the full study, not this receptor alone: All specimens were formalin-fixed paraffin-embedded tissue, which is known to introduce sequencing artifacts. Lower T-cell density, richness and clonality were observed in tumors than in adjacent lung tissue, although the difference in density was not significant. A small sample size, resulting from surgical resection being uncommon in small-cell lung cancer, limited the study, and the findings need validation.

The source is a woman aged 50 to 60 with small cell lung cancer. The sample consisted of normal tissue next to the tumor. Here the chain combines TRBV28 and TRBJ2-3, with the identity of the D gene unclear. The CDR3 corresponds to CASSLPITASTDTQYF. The DNA sequence is as follows: TGTGCCAGCAGTCTTCCCATCACTGCCAGCACAGATACGCAGTATTTT.